Below, 8 T cell receptor beta chains from the same sample are listed, as sequenced in a study of CD4+ T cells in melanoma. The method was immunoSEQ multiplex PCR; TCRdb's version includes in-frame clones alone and lacks a portion of them. Of roughly 7,000 clones detected, about 56% appear once; the ten largest clones hold about a sixth. Material: cells from a culture (not recorded whether cultured in vitro). The origin of the receptors is a human donor with melanoma.

The chain has TRBV19 and TRBJ2-7, with D tentatively TRBD1 (6 bases). The CDR3 runs 15 residues. Deletions cut 5 bases from V and 5 bases from J, with 19 bases between. CDR1 is LNHDA, CDR2 SQIVND, per germline (reference sequence). For the CDR3, the DNA is TGTGCCAGTAGTCGAACTTCCGGGACACTCCACGAGCAGTACTTC. This encodes CASSRTSGTLHEQYF.

The V call is TRBV20-1, the J call TRBJ1-2; D possibly corresponds to TRBD1 (5 bases). Trimming took off 1 base at V and 8 bases at J, with 8 bases between the two ends. The CDR3 is 11 residues long. Germline values: CDR1 DFQATT, CDR2 SNEGSKA (reference sequence). The CDR3 region has the DNA TGCAGTGCTAGAGTCGGGGGGGGCTACACCTTC. This encodes CSARVGGGYTF.

The chain employs TRBV4-1 and TRBJ1-1; weak D call: TRBD1 (6 bases). V lost 4 bases and J 0 bases, leaving 18 bases between the germline ends. The V gene's germline CDR1 is MGHRA and CDR2 YSYEKL. The CDR3 is 17 amino acids. CDR3 residues: CASSPLDRAHMNTEAFF. CDR3 nucleotides: TGCGCCAGCAGCCCTTTGGACAGAGCTCACATGAACACTGAAGCTTTCTTT.

The rearrangement joins TRBV11-2 to TRBJ1-6; TRBD1 aligns across 8 bases. Germline lookup yields CDR1 SGHAT and CDR2 FQNNGV. J was trimmed by 10 bases and V by 6 bases; bases with no gene match: 14. The CDR3 runs 16 residues. The CDR3 region has the DNA TGTGCCAGCAGAGTAGCCAACCAGGGGGCAAGCTCACCCCTCCACTTT. This encodes CASRVANQGASSPLHF.

The chain employs TRBV6-1 and TRBJ1-1; no clear D gene. CDR1 MNHNS and CDR2 SASEGT come from the germline V gene. The CDR3 consists of 14 residues. V gave up 4 bases and J gave up 5 bases, with 14 bases separating them. CDR3 in amino acids: CASSALLGETEAFF. In DNA form, the CDR3 reads TGTGCCAGCAGTGCTTTATTGGGCGAAACTGAAGCTTTCTTT.

The table lists this clone with a few counts. The V call is TRBV18, the J call TRBJ2-7; a possible D gene is TRBD1 (7 bases). Germline V gene sequence: CDR1 KGHSH, CDR2 LQKENI. V gave up 0 bases and J gave up 7 bases, with 22 bases separating them. CDR3 length: 17 residues. The CDR3 loop reads CASSPPVNLEGAWEQYF. The CDR3 coding sequence is TGTGCCAGCTCACCACCGGTCAATCTGGAGGGGGCGTGGGAGCAGTACTTC.

This chain uses TRBV10-3 with TRBJ1-1, with a weak D call TRBD1 (5 bases). Germline V gene data show CDR1 as ENHRY and CDR2 as SYGVKD. The germline V and J ends were trimmed by 3 bases and 1 base, with 9 bases remaining between them. This CDR3 spans 14 amino acids. As DNA, the CDR3 is TGTGCCATCAGTGATGGGGGGACGAACACTGAAGCTTTCTTT. Its translation is CAISDGGTNTEAFF.

This clone showed up just a few times. The V call is TRBV7-2, the J call TRBJ1-6; tentatively, D is TRBD1 (5 bases). The V gene's germline CDR1 is SGHTA and CDR2 FQGNSA. V lost 2 bases and J 10 bases, leaving 12 bases between the germline ends. This CDR3 spans 14 amino acids. CDR3 nucleotides: TGTGCCAGCAGCTTAACGGGGGTAGGGTCACCCCTCCACTTT. It yields the protein CASSLTGVGSPLHF. The full variable domain, its missing parts supplied by reference TRBV7-2 and TRBJ1-6, is GAGVSQSPSNKVTEKGKDVELRCDPISGHTALYWYRQSLGQGLEFLIYFQGNSAPDKSGLPSDRFSAERTGGSVSTLTIQRTQQEDSAVYLCASSLTGVGSPLHFGNGTRLTVT.